This TCR beta chain was sequenced in a study of OX40 agonist ivuxolimab in advanced cancers. V was pared by 5 bases and J by 2 bases, with 12 bases between. The CDR3 is 14 amino acids. Germline V gene lookup returns CDR1 LNHDA and CDR2 SQIVND (reference sequence). The protocol was immunoSEQ multiplex PCR, while the TCRdb copy is restricted to in-frame clones and leaves out a portion. The sample consists of tens of thousands of clones, about nine tenths of them appearing once. Sequencing used CD4+ or CD8+ T cells sorted from blood, obtained in a trial of the OX40 agonist ivuxolimab. The clonotype was recovered from an adult with an advanced solid tumor such as melanoma, head and neck, liver or kidney cancer. The V gene is TRBV19, the J gene TRBJ1-1, with D perhaps TRBD1 (5 bases). The DNA for the CDR3 is TGTGCCAGTAGTCCGGGACTGCGAAACACTGAAGCTTTCTTT. This translates into CASSPGLRNTEAFF.